These T cell receptor beta chains were read from a single sample in a study of CD8 T cells in Susac syndrome. One entry per CDR3 protein, called by TCRdb with MiXCR from the immunoSEQ multiplex PCR reads. The sample consists of 50,000 to 55,000 distinct CDR3 sequences, over 90% of them appearing once. Sequenced material: CD8+ T cells from PBMCs. All receptors come from a human donor with Susac syndrome. CDR3s include the opening cysteine and the closing phenylalanine or tryptophan. D genes are given only for firm matches. Rows may omit the clone size; those that give it use once, few, many or a size class.

j_call	v_call	d_call	clone_size	cdr3_length	cdr3_nt	cdr3_aa
TRBJ1-2	TRBV12-5	.	.	15	TGTGCTAGTGGTTTCAGCACCGGGGCATCCTATGGCTACACCTTC	CASGFSTGASYGYTF
TRBJ1-2	TRBV9	.	.	13	TGTGCCAGCAGCGAGGAGGGGTACTATGGCTACACCTTC	CASSEEGYYGYTF
TRBJ2-7	TRBV9	TRBD2	.	17	TGTGCCAGCAGCGACTCACAAAACGGGGGGACTACCTACGAGCAGTACTTC	CASSDSQNGGTTYEQYF
TRBJ1-2	TRBV2	.	.	14	TGTGCCAGCAGTGAACGGGGTGGGGCCTATGGCTACACCTTC	CASSERGGAYGYTF
TRBJ2-7	TRBV11-2	.	.	15	TGTGCCAGCAGCTTAGCGGCAGGGGCTTATCGGGAGCAGTACTTC	CASSLAAGAYREQYF
TRBJ2-5	TRBV27	TRBD2	.	15	TGTGCCAGCACCCGACTAGCGGGGCCGGGAGAGACCCAGTACTTC	CASTRLAGPGETQYF
TRBJ2-1	TRBV30	TRBD2	.	17	TGTGCCTGGAGTCGCCTTAGCGGGGGCACCACGTACAATGAGCAGTTCTTC	CAWSRLSGGTTYNEQFF
TRBJ2-1	TRBV29-1	TRBD2	.	13	TGCAGCGTAGCATCGGGGGGGCTGGTTGAGCAGTTCTTC	CSVASGGLVEQFF
TRBJ2-2	TRBV29-1	TRBD1	.	14	TGCAGCGTTCCAGGGGGCGCGGGCACCGGGGAGCTGTTTTTT	CSVPGGAGTGELFF
TRBJ1-2	TRBV13	TRBD1	.	13	TGTGCCAGCAGCCTGGGACAGTCCTATGGCTACACCTTC	CASSLGQSYGYTF
TRBJ2-5	TRBV11-1	.	.	14	TGTGCCAGCAGCCCCGGACAGATCCAAGAGACCCAGTACTTC	CASSPGQIQETQYF
TRBJ2-1	TRBV5-1	TRBD2	once	16	TGCGCCAGCAGTTTTGGGACTAGCGGGGGGGCCGACGAGCAGTTCTTC	CASSFGTSGGADEQFF
TRBJ2-5	TRBV6-2/TRBV6-3	.	.	16	TGTGCCAGCAGTAGGGGGGGGCGCGGCAAGACGGAGACCCAGTACTTC	CASSRGGRGKTETQYF
TRBJ1-6	TRBV25-1	.	.	14	TGTGCCAGCAGTGAACTGGGCATATCCTCACCCCTCCACTTT	CASSELGISSPLHF
TRBJ2-3	TRBV19	TRBD2	.	16	TGTGCCAGTAGTATATTGGCTAGCGGACGCACAGATACGCAGTATTTT	CASSILASGRTDTQYF
TRBJ1-4	TRBV9	TRBD1	.	14	TGTGCCAGCAGCGCCGGGACAGGAAATGAAAAACTGTTTTTT	CASSAGTGNEKLFF
TRBJ1-2	TRBV7-2	TRBD1	.	13	TGTGCCAGCAGCTACTCCCGACAGGGAGGCTACACCTTC	CASSYSRQGGYTF
TRBJ1-5	TRBV28	.	once	15	TGTGCCAGCAGTGCCACAGGGATTGGGAGTCAGCCCCAGCATTTT	CASSATGIGSQPQHF
TRBJ1-5	TRBV4-1	.	.	15	TGCGCCAGCAGCCGAATCGAGAGCCCCAATCAGCCCCAGCATTTT	CASSRIESPNQPQHF
TRBJ2-7	TRBV13	.	.	14	TGTGCCAGCAGCTTCAGTAGCCTTCGCTACGAGCAGTACTTC	CASSFSSLRYEQYF
TRBJ2-3	TRBV6-5	TRBD1	.	15	TGTGCCACCACTCCCGGGACAGGGGGCGCAGATACGCAGTATTTT	CATTPGTGGADTQYF
TRBJ2-3	TRBV20-1	.	.	15	TGCAGTGCTAGAGATCTGGGGGGGGCCACAGATACGCAGTATTTT	CSARDLGGATDTQYF
TRBJ2-3	TRBV11-2	TRBD1	once	16	TGTGCCAGCAGCTTAGGCTGGGACAGGAGGGCAGATACGCAGTATTTT	CASSLGWDRRADTQYF
TRBJ2-2	TRBV11-2	.	.	16	TGTGCCAGCAGCTTAGATACCGAATACCACACCGGGGAGCTGTTTTTT	CASSLDTEYHTGELFF
TRBJ2-1	TRBV12-3/TRBV12-4	TRBD1	.	14	TGTGCCAGCCTGACAGGGAGCTCCTACAATGAGCAGTTCTTC	CASLTGSSYNEQFF
TRBJ1-3	TRBV27	.	.	11	TGTGCCAGCGCCCTGGGAAACACCATATATTTT	CASALGNTIYF